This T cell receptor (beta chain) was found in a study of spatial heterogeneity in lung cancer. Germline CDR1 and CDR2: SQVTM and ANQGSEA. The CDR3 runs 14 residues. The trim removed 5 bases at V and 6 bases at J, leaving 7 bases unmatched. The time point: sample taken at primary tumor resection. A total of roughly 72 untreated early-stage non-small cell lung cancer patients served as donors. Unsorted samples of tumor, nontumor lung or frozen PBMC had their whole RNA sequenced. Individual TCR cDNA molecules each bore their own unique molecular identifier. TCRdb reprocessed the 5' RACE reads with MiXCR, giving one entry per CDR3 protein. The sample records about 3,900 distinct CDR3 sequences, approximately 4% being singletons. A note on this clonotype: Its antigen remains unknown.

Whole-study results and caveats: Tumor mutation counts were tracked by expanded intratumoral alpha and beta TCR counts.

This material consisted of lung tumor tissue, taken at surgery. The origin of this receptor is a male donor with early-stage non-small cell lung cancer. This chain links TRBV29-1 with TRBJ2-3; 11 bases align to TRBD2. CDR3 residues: CSVPVSGRADTQYF. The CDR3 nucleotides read TGCAGCGTTCCCGTTAGCGGGAGGGCCGATACGCAGTATTTT.